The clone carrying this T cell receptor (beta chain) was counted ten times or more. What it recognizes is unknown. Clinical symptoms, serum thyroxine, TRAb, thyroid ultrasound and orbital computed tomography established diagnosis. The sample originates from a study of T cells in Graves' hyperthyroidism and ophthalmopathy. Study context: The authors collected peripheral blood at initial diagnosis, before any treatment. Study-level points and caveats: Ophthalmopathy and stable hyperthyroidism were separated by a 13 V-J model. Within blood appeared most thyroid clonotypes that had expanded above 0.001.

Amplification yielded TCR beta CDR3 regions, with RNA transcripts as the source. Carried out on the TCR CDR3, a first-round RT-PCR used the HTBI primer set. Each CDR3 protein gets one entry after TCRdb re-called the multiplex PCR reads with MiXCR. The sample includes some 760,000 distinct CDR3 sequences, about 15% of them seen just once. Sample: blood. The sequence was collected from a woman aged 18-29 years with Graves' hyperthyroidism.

The CDR3 DNA sequence: TGTGCCAGCAGCACTTTGGGGGGGTACAATGAGCAGTTCTTC. This translates into CASSTLGGYNEQFF. The V gene is TRBV11-2, the J gene TRBJ2-1; 7 bases line up with TRBD2. The germline CDR1 and CDR2 sequences are SGHAT and FQNNGV. The CDR3 has 14 amino acids. J was trimmed by 4 bases and V by 5 bases; bases with no gene match: 5.